A single sample is the source of the 20 T cell receptor beta chains below, sequenced in a study of T-cell memory formation after mild COVID-19 (TCRdb year 2021). The library was prepared using 5' RACE. Sequencing relied on an Illumina NovaSeq 6000. TCRdb handled the public reads itself, with Q25 trimming in fastp and clone calling in MiXCR, and kept productive beta chains. Merged by CDR3 protein, the rows form single entries marked with the most common genes and DNA. The sample profile shows roughly 600,000 distinct CDR3 sequences; about a sixth of them were found once. Around 12% of the sample is in the top ten clones. Sequencing input: PBMCs or a T cell subset sorted from them (not recorded which). The receptors here all came from an adult woman who had mild COVID-19 (a few samples of this study predate the infection). The sample titles of this study are shuffled in the database, so cell type and time point are left out; the donor was told from shared clones.

This clonotype was recorded many times. The rearrangement joins TRBV30 to TRBJ2-3; TRBD1 agrees at 9 bases. From germline, CDR1 is GTSNPN and CDR2 SVGIG (reference sequence). The ends lost 2 bases at V and 4 bases at J; junction bases unmatched: 7. This CDR3 comprises 15 residues. The CDR3 reads CAWSPGDRDSDTQYF. The CDR3 nucleotides read TGTGCCTGGAGTCCCGGGGACAGGGATTCAGATACGCAGTATTTT.

This clonotype came up a few times. The rearrangement joins TRBV12-3 or TRBV12-4 to TRBJ2-5; D gene ambiguous. Trimming removed 6 bases at V and 4 bases at J, with 12 bases between. The CDR3 is made up of 13 amino acids. The CDR3 sequence: CASSSPVIETQYF. DNA for the CDR3: TGTGCCAGCAGCTCACCGGTAATAGAGACCCAGTACTTC.

This chain joins TRBV29-1 and TRBJ1-1; unclear D gene. Deletions cut 3 bases from V and 4 bases from J, with 9 bases between. The CDR3 is 12 amino acids. CDR1 and CDR2 from the germline V gene are SQVTM and ANQGSEA. CDR3 nucleotide sequence: TGCAGCGTTGATTATGGTAGCACTGAAGCTTTCTTT. It specifies CSVDYGSTEAFF.

The genes are TRBV30 and TRBJ1-1; D unclear. V was cut by 0 bases and J by 6 bases, with 5 bases left in between. The germline V gene encodes CDR1 GTSNPN and CDR2 SVGIG (reference sequence). The length of the CDR3 is 11 residues. The CDR3 DNA sequence: TGTGCCTGGAGTGTAGAACCTGAAGCTTTCTTT. It specifies CAWSVEPEAFF.

The rearrangement uses TRBV14 and TRBJ2-2; possibly TRBD1 or TRBD2 for D (5 bases each). From germline, CDR1 is SGHDN and CDR2 FVKESK. The CDR3 covers 14 residues. V lost 5 bases and J lost 4, with 11 bases in between. Here the CDR3 reads CASSWGPATGELFF. The CDR3 nucleotides read TGTGCCAGCAGCTGGGGACCGGCCACCGGGGAGCTGTTTTTT.

The V call is TRBV12-3 or TRBV12-4, the J call TRBJ1-5, with D perhaps matching TRBD1 (6 bases). CDR3 length equals 15 residues. V was shortened by 7 bases and J by 6 bases, with 19 bases between the two germline ends. CDR3 residues: CASKPGTSEAQPQHF. The CDR3 nucleotides are TGTGCCAGCAAGCCCGGGACATCGGAAGCTCAGCCCCAGCATTTT.

This clonotype has a handful of counts. The chain joins TRBV18 to TRBJ2-7; D is possibly TRBD1 (6 bases). The CDR3 is 13 amino acids. The germline V and J ends were trimmed by 3 bases and 5 bases, with 11 bases remaining between them. Germline CDR1 KGHSH, CDR2 LQKENI. CDR3 bases: TGTGCCAGCTCACCCGGGACAAATAACGAGCAGTACTTC. This gives the protein CASSPGTNNEQYF. The full variable domain, rest sourced from reference TRBV18 and TRBJ2-7, is NAGVMQNPRHLVRRRGQEARLRCSPMKGHSHVYWYRQLPEEGLKFMVYLQKENIIDESGMPKERFSAEFPKEGPSILRIQQVVRGDSAAYFCASSPGTNNEQYFGPGTRLTVT.

This clonotype showed up just a few times. The CDR3 is CASHRISNTEAFF. In nucleotides, the CDR3 is TGTGCCAGCCACAGGATCTCGAACACTGAAGCTTTCTTT. The J gene is TRBJ1-1, the V gene TRBV12-3 or TRBV12-4; D might be TRBD1 (5 bases). This CDR3 is built from 13 residues. V was clipped by 8 bases and J by 1 base, with 11 bases between them.

The chain links TRBV10-3 to TRBJ1-4; 8 nucleotides line up with TRBD1. J was trimmed by 10 bases and V by 8 bases; bases with no gene match: 0. The CDR3 contains 10 residues. CDR1 ENHRY and CDR2 SYGVKD come from the germline V gene. The CDR3 sequence is CAIGQGKLFF. CDR3 nucleotide sequence: TGTGCCATCGGACAGGGAAAACTGTTTTTT.

The chain couples TRBV6-2 or TRBV6-3 to TRBJ2-7; TRBD1 is a possible D gene (5 bases). Trimming stripped 7 bases from V and 4 bases from J, with 17 bases between. Germline CDR1 and CDR2: MNHEY and SVGEGT. This CDR3 contains 14 residues. CDR3 sequence: CASKGAGRAYEQYF. For the CDR3, the DNA is TGTGCCAGCAAAGGGGCAGGCCGGGCTTACGAGCAGTACTTC.

This sequence joins TRBV18 and TRBJ2-1, with 7 nucleotides matching TRBD2. Trimming removed 0 bases from V and 4 bases from J; junction bases left unmatched: 6. Germline V lookup: CDR1 KGHSH, CDR2 LQKENI. CDR3 length: 16 residues. CDR3 residues: CASSPPSRTRYNEQFF. The CDR3 coding sequence is TGTGCCAGCTCACCACCGAGCAGGACTAGATACAATGAGCAGTTCTTC.

Details on this clonotype: This may come from a read error, since a much larger clone is one base off. The rearrangement joins TRBV15 to TRBJ1-1; a weak D match, TRBD1 (5 bases). This CDR3 spans 15 amino acids. Germline V lookup: CDR1 LNHNV, CDR2 YYDKDF (reference sequence). Trimming took 1 base from V and 5 from J, leaving 14 bases between them. CDR3 residues: CATSRGRESGTEAFF. The CDR3 DNA is TGTGCCACCAGCAGAGGCAGGGAGTCGGGTACTGAAGCTTTCTTT.

This chain uses TRBV9 with TRBJ1-1, with no clear D. V shed 3 bases and J shed 1 base, with 13 bases lying between them. This CDR3 comprises 15 residues. Germline V gene lookup returns CDR1 SGDLS and CDR2 YYNGEE. The CDR3 region has the DNA TGTGCCAGCAGCGCCCCGGGGAAAGAGAACACTGAAGCTTTCTTT. Translating it yields CASSAPGKENTEAFF.

This chain connects TRBV5-5 to TRBJ1-1, with 8 bases lining up with TRBD1. The CDR3 consists of 12 residues. From germline, CDR1 is SGHKS and CDR2 YYEKEE (reference sequence). The ends lost 2 bases at V and 9 bases at J; junction bases unmatched: 3. DNA for the CDR3: TGTGCCAGCAGCTTCCGGACAGGGAAAGCTTTCTTT. This encodes CASSFRTGKAFF.

This clonotype was counted between two and nine times. Because it lacks the conserved phenylalanine or tryptophan at the end, this CDR3 is likely a read error. The limits of the CDR3 on the DNA are not certain, so only TCRdb's listed CDR3 is given. The chain recombines TRBV29-1 with TRBJ1-1; no DNA check was done on the table's D call, TRBD1. Germline V lookup: CDR1 SQVTM, CDR2 ANQGSEA. Both ends counted, the CDR3 spans 10 residues. CDR3 amino acids: CSVDEAPSTN.

This clonotype was detected a few times. The chain combines TRBV20-1 with TRBJ2-1; D is uncertain. The CDR3 is 16 residues long. Germline V lookup: CDR1 DFQATT, CDR2 SNEGSKA (reference sequence). Trimming cost V 2 bases and J 1 base, with 15 bases left between them. The CDR3 loop is CSARPHGTRSYNEQFF. CDR3 nucleotides: TGCAGTGCTAGACCCCACGGAACTCGTTCCTACAATGAGCAGTTCTTC.

This clonotype was counted between two and nine times. The V call is TRBV20-1, the J call TRBJ1-5; 8 bases align to TRBD1. V lost 6 bases and J lost 1; bases outside the gene matches: 5. The germline CDR1 and CDR2 sequences are DFQATT and SNEGSKA (reference sequence). The CDR3 length is 14 residues. The CDR3 DNA sequence: TGCAGTGCCTCGGGACAGGCGAGCAATCAGCCCCAGCATTTT. Translation: CSASGQASNQPQHF.

The V gene is TRBV12-3 or TRBV12-4, the J gene TRBJ2-2; 9 nucleotides align to TRBD2. The junction had 8 bases not matched to a gene; V was cut back by 6 bases and J by 0 bases. The CDR3 sequence is 17 residues long. CDR3 residues: CASSRSRGGSNTGELFF. The CDR3 DNA reads TGTGCCAGCAGCCGTTCGCGGGGGGGTTCGAACACCGGGGAGCTGTTTTTT.

This clonotype was seen a few times. The rearrangement joins TRBV12-3 or TRBV12-4 to TRBJ1-5; D not certain. The CDR3 has 14 amino acids. V lost 7 bases and J 9 bases, leaving 19 bases between the germline ends. Here the CDR3 reads CASTLGQNQRPQHF. CDR3 nucleotide sequence: TGTGCCAGCACCTTAGGGCAAAACCAGCGGCCCCAGCATTTT.

Only a few counts were recorded for this clonotype. V gene TRBV3-1 combines with J gene TRBJ2-7; weak D call: TRBD2 (6 bases). V gave up 0 bases and J gave up 2 bases, with 11 bases separating them. The CDR3 is 15 residues long. The V gene's germline CDR1 is LGHDT and CDR2 YNNKEL (reference sequence). This chain's CDR3 is CASSQDTLAAYEQYF. The CDR3 DNA follows: TGTGCCAGCAGCCAAGATACACTAGCCGCCTACGAGCAGTACTTC.